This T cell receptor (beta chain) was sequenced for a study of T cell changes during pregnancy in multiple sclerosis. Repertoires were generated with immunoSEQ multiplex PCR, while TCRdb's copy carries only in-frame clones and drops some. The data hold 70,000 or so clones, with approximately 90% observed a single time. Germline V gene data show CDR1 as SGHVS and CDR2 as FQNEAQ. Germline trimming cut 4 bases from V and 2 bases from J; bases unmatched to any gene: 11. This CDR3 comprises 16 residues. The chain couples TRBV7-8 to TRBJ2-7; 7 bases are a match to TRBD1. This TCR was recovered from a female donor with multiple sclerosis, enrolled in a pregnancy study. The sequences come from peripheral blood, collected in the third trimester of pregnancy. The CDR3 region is CASSSPPDRPTYEQYF. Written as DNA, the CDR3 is TGTGCCAGCAGCTCTCCACCGGACAGGCCTACCTACGAGCAGTACTTC. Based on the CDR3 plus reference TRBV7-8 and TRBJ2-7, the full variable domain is GAGVSQSPRYKVAKRGQDVALRCDPISGHVSLFWYQQALGQGPEFLTYFQNEAQLDKSGLPSDRFFAERPEGSVSTLKIQRTQQEDSAVYLCASSSPPDRPTYEQYFGPGTRLTVT.